This TCR beta chain was sequenced for a study of blood T cell repertoires in COVID-19. Background on the study: The United States, Italy and Spain were the sources of the acute and convalescent COVID-19 samples. PBMCs, B-cell-depleted T cells, or T cells provided the cDNA or gDNA that made up the material.

Trimming removed 8 bases from V and 7 bases from J, with 11 bases in between. Germline V gene data show CDR1 as SNHLY and CDR2 as FYNNEI. The CDR3 contains 11 residues. Original analysis: The authors estimated nucleated cell counts from reference gene primer amplification. Only in-frame clones appear in the TCRdb table, and some are missing; sequencing was by immunoSEQ multiplex PCR. The V and J calls and clone size are taken from that table; D and trimming were inferred from the DNA. The data show more than 250,000 clones, roughly 87% seen once. Specimen: peripheral blood. This receptor was taken from a man aged 50 to 60 with active or convalescent COVID-19. This chain connects TRBV2 to TRBJ1-2; D remains unclear. For the CDR3, the DNA is TGTGCCAGCGTCAGAGGCGGTGGCTACACCTTC. Translated, it gives CASVRGGGYTF.